Following are 6 T cell receptor beta chains from one sample sequenced in a study of blood T cell repertoires in COVID-19. The data were produced by immunoSEQ multiplex PCR, yet TCRdb's version contains in-frame clones alone and is incomplete. The table records fewer than 120,000 clones, approximately 90% of them present only once. Sequences were obtained from peripheral blood. The receptors originated from a human donor in a cohort sampled during active COVID-19.

The chain uses TRBV9 and TRBJ1-1; D remains unclear. Trimming took 3 bases from V and 11 from J, leaving 17 bases between them. Germline CDR1 is SGDLS and CDR2 is YYNGEE. The length of the CDR3 is 13 residues. The CDR3 sequence is CASSGAPVEPAFF. In DNA form, the CDR3 reads TGTGCCAGCAGCGGGGCCCCCGTTGAGCCCGCTTTCTTT. Looking up the rest from reference TRBV9 and TRBJ1-1 gives the full variable domain: DSGVTQTPKHLITATGQRVTLRCSPRSGDLSVYWYQQSLDQGLQFLIQYYNGEERAKGNILERFSAQQFPDLHSELNLSSLELGDSALYFCASSGAPVEPAFFGQGTRLTVV.

V is TRBV30 and J is TRBJ2-2; D is possibly TRBD2 (6 bases). Germline V gene lookup returns CDR1 GTSNPN and CDR2 SVGIG (reference sequence). The CDR3 covers 16 residues. V dropped 3 bases and J dropped 1 base, with 15 bases sitting between them. CDR3 DNA sequence: TGTGCCTGGAGCCCCCAGGGACTCTTGAACACCGGGGAGCTGTTTTTT. Protein sequence: CAWSPQGLLNTGELFF.

This clone has a handful of counts. This chain joins TRBV4-3 and TRBJ1-1, with no clear D. The V end lost 0 bases, the J end lost 0 bases, and 8 bases lay between the germline ends. This CDR3 spans 15 amino acids. The germline CDR1 and CDR2 sequences are LGHNA and YSLEER. The DNA for the CDR3 is TGCGCCAGCAGCCAAGAACGAGGGATGAACACTGAAGCTTTCTTT. This encodes CASSQERGMNTEAFF.

The chain carries TRBV28 and TRBJ2-7, with 9 bases fitting TRBD1. Germline CDR1 and CDR2: MDHEN and SYDVKM. The CDR3 is 16 residues long. Unmatched junction bases numbered 11, after V lost 6 bases and J lost 2 bases. For the CDR3, the DNA is TGTGCCAGCAGAAAACACCCGGGACAGGGACCCTACGAGCAGTACTTC. Its protein product is CASRKHPGQGPYEQYF.

V gene TRBV5-1 combines with J gene TRBJ2-1; TRBD2 might be the D (7 bases). The CDR3 is 15 amino acids. CDR1 is SGHRS and CDR2 is YFSETQ in the germline V gene. Deletions cut 4 bases from V and 5 bases from J, with 16 bases between. DNA of the CDR3: TGCGCCAGCAGCCCAGGGGCTAGCGGAAACAATGAGCAGTTCTTC. Amino acid sequence: CASSPGASGNNEQFF. Based on the CDR3 plus reference TRBV5-1 and TRBJ2-1, the full variable domain is KAGVTQTPRYLIKTRGQQVTLSCSPISGHRSVSWYQQTPGQGLQFLFEYFSETQRNKGNFPGRFSGRQFSNSRSEMNVSTLELGDSALYLCASSPGASGNNEQFFGPGTRLTVL.

The V call is TRBV4-2, the J call TRBJ1-6, with TRBD1 identical over 7 bases. Germline lookup yields CDR1 LGHNA and CDR2 YNFKEQ. V was clipped by 0 bases and J by 14 bases; unmatched bases: 22. There are 19 residues in the CDR3. CDR3: CASSQETTFRDSGLWTLHF. CDR3 DNA sequence: TGTGCCAGCAGCCAAGAAACTACCTTCCGGGACAGCGGCCTGTGGACCCTCCACTTT.